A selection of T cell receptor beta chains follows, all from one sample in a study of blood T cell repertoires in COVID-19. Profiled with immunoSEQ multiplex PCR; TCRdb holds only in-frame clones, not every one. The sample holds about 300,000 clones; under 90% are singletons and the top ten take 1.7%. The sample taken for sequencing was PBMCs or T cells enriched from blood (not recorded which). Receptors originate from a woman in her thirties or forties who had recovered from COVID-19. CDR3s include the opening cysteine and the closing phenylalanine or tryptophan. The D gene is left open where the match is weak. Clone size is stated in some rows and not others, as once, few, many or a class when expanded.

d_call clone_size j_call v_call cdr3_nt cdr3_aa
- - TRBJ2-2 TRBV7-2 TGTGCCAGCAGCTTAGCCCCACCGGGACTGAACGCCGGGGAGCTGTTTTTT CASSLAPPGLNAGELFF
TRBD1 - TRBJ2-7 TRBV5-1 TGCGCCAGCAGCTTGGTCACGGGACAGGGGGCAAACGAGCAGTACTTC CASSLVTGQGANEQYF
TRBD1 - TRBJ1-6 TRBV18 TGTGCCAGCTCACCGGGCAGGGGGAATTCACCCCTCCACTTT CASSPGRGNSPLHF
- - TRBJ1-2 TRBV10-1 TGCGCCAGCAGAACGGACAGTATCGTTCAAGTGGATGGCTACACCTTC CASRTDSIVQVDGYTF
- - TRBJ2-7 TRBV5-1 TGCGCCAGCAGCAGCTCGACACCCGCCTCCTACGAGCAGTACTTC CASSSSTPASYEQYF
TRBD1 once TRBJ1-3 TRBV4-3 TGCGCCAGCAGCCAAGAGTGGGACAGTGCTCTAGGAAACACCATATATTTT CASSQEWDSALGNTIYF
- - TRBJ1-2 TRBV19 TGTGCCAGTAGTCCGGCCGGGGGGGACTATGGCTACACCTTC CASSPAGGDYGYTF
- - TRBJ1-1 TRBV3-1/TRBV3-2 TGTGCCAGCAGCCACCCAAAGGGGGAACAGAGAACAACTGAAGCTTTCTTT CASSHPKGEQRTTEAFF
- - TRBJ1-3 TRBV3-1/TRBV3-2 TGTGCCAGCAGCCAATATACAGGAACTGGAAACACCATATATTTT CASSQYTGTGNTIYF
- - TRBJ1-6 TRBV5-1 TGCGCCAGCAGCTTGGGATTCGGGGATCTGAATTCACCCCTCCACTTT CASSLGFGDLNSPLHF
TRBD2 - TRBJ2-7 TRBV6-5 TGTGCCAGCAGACCTAGCGGGACGGATAACGAGCAGTACTTC CASRPSGTDNEQYF
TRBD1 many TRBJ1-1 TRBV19 TGTGCCAGTAGTATAGGACAGGGTAGGAGTGGGAACACTGAAGCTTTCTTT CASSIGQGRSGNTEAFF
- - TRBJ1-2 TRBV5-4 TGTGCCAGCAGCTTGGATCCAGGACAGCCTTATGGCTACACCTTC CASSLDPGQPYGYTF
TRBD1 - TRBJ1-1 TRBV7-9 TGTGCCAGCAGCTTGACAGGGGGCGAAATTGGAGCTTTCTTT CASSLTGGEIGAFF
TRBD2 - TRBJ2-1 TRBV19 TGTGCCAGTAGTATTAATGCGGGAGCTGTTGAGCAGTTCTTC CASSINAGAVEQFF
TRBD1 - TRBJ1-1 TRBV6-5 TGTGCCAGCAGTTACAGGACAGGGCAAGGTGAAGCTTTCTTT CASSYRTGQGEAFF
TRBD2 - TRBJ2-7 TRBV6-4 TGTGCCGCGGGGACTGGGACGGGGACTAGCATTAACGAGCAGTACTTC CAAGTGTGTSINEQYF
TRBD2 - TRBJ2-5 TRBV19 TGTGCCAGTAGTACCCGCGCTAGCGGGAGGGTCGAGACCCAGTACTTC CASSTRASGRVETQYF
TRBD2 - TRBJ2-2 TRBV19 TGTGCCAGTGCGATGCGGGGTTTCATCAGCGGGGCCGTACGCGGGGAGCTGTTTTTT CASAMRGFISGAVRGELFF
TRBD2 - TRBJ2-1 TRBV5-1 TGCGCCAGCAGCGGAAGAGAGCGGGGGACCTACAATGAGCAGTTCTTC CASSGRERGTYNEQFF
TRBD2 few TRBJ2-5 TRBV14 TGTGCCAGCAGCCATTCCCCGGGACTAGCGGACCAAGAGACCCAGTACTTC CASSHSPGLADQETQYF
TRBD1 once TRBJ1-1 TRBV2 TGTGCCAGCAAACGACCGGGACAGGGGCCTGAAGCTTTCTTT CASKRPGQGPEAFF
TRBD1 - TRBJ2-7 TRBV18 TGTGCCAGCTCACCAAAGGGACAGGACAACTCCTACGAGCAGTACTTC CASSPKGQDNSYEQYF
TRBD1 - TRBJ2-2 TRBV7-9 TGTGCCAGCACCCAGAGGACAGGGGGCCGGGCCGGGGAGCTGTTTTTT CASTQRTGGRAGELFF
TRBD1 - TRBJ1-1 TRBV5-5 TGTGCCAGCAGCCCCATCCTTAGGACAGGGTGGACCACTGAAGCTTTCTTT CASSPILRTGWTTEAFF
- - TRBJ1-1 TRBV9 TGTGCCAGCAGCGTAGGGCAGATGAACACTGAAGCTTTCTTT CASSVGQMNTEAFF
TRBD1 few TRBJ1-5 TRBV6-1 TGTGCCAGCAGTGAAGGGGACAGGGTCCAGCCCCAGCATTTT CASSEGDRVQPQHF
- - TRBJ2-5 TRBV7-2 TGTGCCAGCAGCTTCAGAATGGAGACCCAGTACTTC CASSFRMETQYF
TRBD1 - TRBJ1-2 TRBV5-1 TGCGCCAGCAGCTCGCCCGGGACAGGGGATGGCTACACCTTC CASSSPGTGDGYTF
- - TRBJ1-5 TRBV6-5 TGTGCCAGCAGTTACAAGGGGGGAGGGTGGCCCCAGCATTTT CASSYKGGGWPQHF
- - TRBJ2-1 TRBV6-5 TGTGCCAGCACCAGTAGCGGCTCCTACAATGAGCAGTTCTTC CASTSSGSYNEQFF
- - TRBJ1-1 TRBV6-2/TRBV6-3 TGTGCCAGCAGTGGTCAGGGGCTCACTGAAGCTTTCTTT CASSGQGLTEAFF